The 8 T cell receptor beta chains listed next were all sequenced from one sample in a study of monozygotic twins with inflammatory bowel disease. TCRdb reprocessed the 5' RACE reads and keeps a single row for each CDR3 protein, giving no DNA. This sample's clone table lists approximately 400,000 distinct CDR3 sequences. The source material was blood. These receptors were obtained from a human donor with ulcerative colitis or Crohn's disease, or a healthy co-twin of an affected twin (not recorded which).

The gene calls are TRBV5-1 and TRBJ1-5. Germline V lookup: CDR1 SGHRS, CDR2 YFSETQ. This CDR3 contains 13 residues. The CDR3 is CASSPDGYQPQHF.

The chain couples TRBV28 to TRBJ1-2. This CDR3 has 14 amino acids. Per germline, CDR1 MDHEN and CDR2 SYDVKM. The CDR3 protein is CASSGYEGGYGYTF.

The V call is TRBV27, the J call TRBJ2-2; with no DNA, the TCRdb D assignment of TRBD2 cannot be verified. CDR3 length: 16 residues. Germline V gene data show CDR1 as MNHEY and CDR2 as SMNVEV (reference sequence). The CDR3 loop reads CASSLSGRALTGELFF.

V is TRBV30 and J is TRBJ2-6. The CDR3 is 16 residues long. CDR1 is GTSNPN and CDR2 is SVGIG in the germline V gene (reference sequence). The CDR3 protein is CAGNYGRSSGANVLTF.

The chain joins TRBV27 to TRBJ2-3; lacking DNA, the TRBD1 call made by TCRdb goes unchecked. Looked up from germline, CDR1 is MNHEY and CDR2 is SMNVEV (reference sequence). The CDR3 is made up of 18 amino acids. This CDR3 reads CASSPKDPGQPNTDTQYF.

The chain employs TRBV20-1 and TRBJ1-1; lacking DNA, the TRBD1 call made by TCRdb goes unchecked. CDR1 is DFQATT, CDR2 SNEGSKA, per germline (reference sequence). The CDR3 is 13 residues long. The CDR3 here is CSAYGGGNTEAFF.

The genes are TRBV12-3 or TRBV12-4 and TRBJ2-5; lacking DNA, the TRBD2 call made by TCRdb goes unchecked. The CDR3 has 16 amino acids. The CDR3 spells CASSWTSGGYQETQYF.

J is TRBJ2-5 and V is TRBV7-6; the TCRdb call, TRBD2, lacks DNA for checking. The CDR3 runs 15 residues. Germline loops: CDR1 SGHVS, CDR2 FNYEAQ. The CDR3: CASRPSTSPQETQYF.